Here is one TCR beta chain with its context. Its antigen is unidentified. The record originates from a study of shared clonotypes between healthy human individuals. Broader study findings: Clonotypes not shared had lower generation probabilities than those common to all four donors.

The ends were cut back, 4 bases at V and 3 bases at J, with 18 bases in the middle. Germline V gene sequence: CDR1 SQVTM, CDR2 ANQGSEA. This CDR3 has 15 residues. Here immunoSEQ multiplex PCR was the method, and the copy in TCRdb shows in-frame clones only, minus some. Among roughly 1.5 million clones, 95% to 99% were seen once, and the ten largest hold about 0.4%. The source is a man under 40 in good health. The chain recombines TRBV29-1 with TRBJ1-1; the D is unclear. The sequenced sample was naive CD4+ T cells sorted from blood. The subset here: CD45RA+ positively selected. The CDR3 nucleotides read TGCAGCGTTGCCGGGAGGGTTGGTCGGGACACTGAAGCTTTCTTT. Amino acids: CSVAGRVGRDTEAFF.